This TCR beta chain was identified in a study of blood T cell repertoires in COVID-19. Background on the study: Material from acute and convalescent COVID-19 was sourced from the United States, Italy and Spain.

Sequencing was performed with immunoSEQ multiplex PCR; in TCRdb, only in-frame clones are kept and a portion is missing. The table records roughly 230,000 clones, roughly 80% of them present only once. CDR1 and CDR2 from the germline V gene are MNHNS and SASEGT. Deletions cut 2 bases from V and 2 bases from J, with 12 bases between. The CDR3 runs to 15 residues. Sequencing was carried out using peripheral blood. This TCR was sampled from a man aged 45-65 years with active or convalescent COVID-19. J is TRBJ1-1 and V is TRBV6-1; D call uncertain. The CDR3 DNA reads as TGTGCCAGCAGTGAAATGAGGGAGGTAAACACTGAAGCTTTCTTT. It codes for CASSEMREVNTEAFF.